The TCR beta chain under discussion was sequenced for a study of OX40 agonist ivuxolimab in advanced cancers. Study-wide background: Administration of intravenous ivuxolimab to patients occurred every 2 weeks at 0.01 to 10 mg/kg. Males comprised over 80% of the group, whose mean age was 60 years (range 23 to 79). The study's findings and limits: In CD8+ T cells, expanded clones were on average more numerous than in CD4+. Partial responders treated at 0.1-3.0 mg/kg exhibited clonal expansion among the lowest measured.

Concerning this clone itself: The antigen remains unidentified.

Method: immunoSEQ multiplex PCR; TCRdb's copy keeps in-frame clones and lacks some. The sample yields approximately 76,000 clones, 88% seen once. V dropped 2 bases and J dropped 6 bases, with 14 bases sitting between them. The CDR3 runs 15 residues. Germline CDR1 is MNHNY and CDR2 is SVGAGI (reference sequence). This chain connects TRBV6-6 to TRBJ1-3; D is unresolved. The receptor was isolated from an adult with an advanced solid tumor such as melanoma, head and neck, liver or kidney cancer. The starting material was CD4+ or CD8+ T cells sorted from blood, obtained in a trial of the OX40 agonist ivuxolimab. The CDR3 bases are TGTGCCAGCAGTTACGGGCCTCCGGTGGCAAACACCATATATTTT. The encoded protein is CASSYGPPVANTIYF.